Listed here are 9 T cell receptor beta chains from one sample, sequenced in a study of shared clonotypes between healthy human individuals. Terminally differentiated effector memory CD45RA+ cells were excluded from the naive CD8 cells, which were CD45RO-negative and positively selected for CCR7. Here immunoSEQ multiplex PCR was the method, and the copy in TCRdb shows in-frame clones only, minus some. The data contain nearly 2 million clones, about 95% of them singletons. The sequencing sample was made of naive CD8+ T cells sorted from blood. These receptors were collected from a man between 18 and 35 years old in good health.

The chain links TRBV4-3 to TRBJ2-7; no reliable D call. The CDR3 runs 13 residues. The germline gives CDR1 LGHNA, CDR2 YSLEER. V was cut by 3 bases and J by 3 bases, with 9 bases left in between. In DNA, the CDR3 is TGCGCCAGCAGCCACCTACTTGGCTACGAGCAGTACTTC. Protein: CASSHLLGYEQYF.

The rearrangement links TRBV6-6 to TRBJ1-2; D gene ambiguous. The CDR3 runs to 16 residues. Per the germline V gene, CDR1 is MNHNY and CDR2 is SVGAGI (reference sequence). V was cut by 2 bases and J by 6 bases, with 19 bases left in between. The CDR3 loop is CASSYLSRVDRHGYTF. In DNA, the CDR3 is TGTGCCAGCAGTTACCTATCAAGGGTGGACCGGCATGGCTACACCTTC.

This clone appeared once. The V call is TRBV11-2, the J call TRBJ2-7, with 10 bases fitting TRBD2. Trimming removed 8 bases from V and 2 bases from J; junction bases left unmatched: 3. Germline V gene lookup returns CDR1 SGHAT and CDR2 FQNNGV. The CDR3 length is 13 residues. In DNA form, the CDR3 reads TGTGCCAGCGGGCTAGCGGGAGCCTACGAGCAGTACTTC. Translated: CASGLAGAYEQYF.

This chain's CDR3 is CASSLGGPISYNEQFF. The CDR3 DNA sequence: TGTGCCAGCAGTTTAGGGGGGCCTATCTCCTACAATGAGCAGTTCTTC. The chain is built from TRBV27 and TRBJ2-1; D may be TRBD1 or TRBD2 (6 bases each). The CDR3 sequence is 16 residues long. CDR1 and CDR2 (germline): MNHEY, SMNVEV (reference sequence). Trimming pared 2 bases from V and 0 bases from J, leaving 11 bases between.

Regarding this clone: Other DNA sequences of this sample code for an identical CDR3. CDR3 nucleotides: TGTGCCAGCAGTTTAGGCGGGGGAAACTACGAGCAGTACTTC. It encodes CASSLGGGNYEQYF. This sequence joins TRBV27 and TRBJ2-7, with 7 bases identical to TRBD2. Germline CDR1 reads MNHEY; CDR2 reads SMNVEV (reference sequence). Trimming took 2 bases from V and 3 from J; bases not matched to a gene: 4. There are 14 residues in the CDR3.

The chain employs TRBV15 and TRBJ1-1; D is unclear. Between the trimmed V and J ends, which lost 3 bases and 0 bases, there was a span of 11 bases. This CDR3 has 15 residues. In germline, CDR1 is LNHNV, CDR2 YYDKDF (reference sequence). CDR3 sequence (DNA): TGTGCCACCAGCAGGGGCTCTACGATGAACACTGAAGCTTTCTTT. It translates to CATSRGSTMNTEAFF.

V is TRBV7-9 and J is TRBJ2-1; D not certain. There are 13 residues in the CDR3. The V gene lost 1 base and the J gene lost 8 bases, with 9 bases spanning the gap. The germline V gene encodes CDR1 SEHNR and CDR2 FQNEAQ (reference sequence). CDR3 coding DNA: TGTGCCAGCAGCTTAGTCCTAGAGGATGAGCAGTTCTTC. Its protein product is CASSLVLEDEQFF. The entire variable domain, with the rest obtained from reference TRBV7-9 and TRBJ2-1, is as follows: DTGVSQNPRHKITKRGQNVTFRCDPISEHNRLYWYRQTLGQGPEFLTYFQNEAQLEKSRLLSDRFSAERPKGSFSTLEIQRTEQGDSAMYLCASSLVLEDEQFFGPGTRLTVL.

Concerning this clone: Other DNA sequences in this specimen translate into the identical CDR3. The J gene is TRBJ2-1, the V gene TRBV30; no reliable D call. Trimming left V 0 bases short and J 5 bases short, with 8 bases between. The CDR3 has 13 residues. Germline CDR1 and CDR2: GTSNPN and SVGIG (reference sequence). CDR3 sequence reads: CAWSVGLNNEQFF. In DNA form, the CDR3 reads TGTGCCTGGAGTGTAGGGCTCAACAATGAGCAGTTCTTC.

This chain links TRBV5-1 with TRBJ1-2; no reliable D call. The CDR3 runs to 14 residues. Deletions cut 0 bases from V and 2 bases from J, with 8 bases between. The germline V gene encodes CDR1 SGHRS and CDR2 YFSETQ. The CDR3 region has the DNA TGCGCCAGCAGCTTGGGGCAGGCAAACTATGGCTACACCTTC. It translates to CASSLGQANYGYTF. Using reference TRBV5-1 and TRBJ1-2 for the parts outside the CDR3, the full variable domain is KAGVTQTPRYLIKTRGQQVTLSCSPISGHRSVSWYQQTPGQGLQFLFEYFSETQRNKGNFPGRFSGRQFSNSRSEMNVSTLELGDSALYLCASSLGQANYGYTFGSGTRLTVV.